The TCR beta chain described here comes from a study of blood T cell repertoires in COVID-19. Study overall: Cohort 3 recovery required two negative PCRs, clearance, or symptom resolution. The cDNA or gDNA used as material had been derived from T cells, B-cell-depleted T cells, or PBMCs.

Self-reported history from a screening survey and questionnaire set each donor's cohort. Repertoires were generated with immunoSEQ multiplex PCR, while TCRdb's copy carries only in-frame clones and drops some. Among roughly 150,000 clones, roughly 85% were seen once, and the ten largest hold around 20%. The origin of this receptor is a woman aged 65 to 85 in a cohort exposed to, infected with or recovered from COVID-19 (not recorded which). Source material: PBMCs or T cells enriched from blood (not recorded which).

As DNA, the CDR3 is TGTGCCAGCAGTCCTATCTACGAGCAGTACTTC. Protein sequence: CASSPIYEQYF. The chain uses TRBV7-9 and TRBJ2-7; no clear D gene. Germline CDR1 is SEHNR and CDR2 is FQNEAQ (reference sequence). This CDR3 has 11 residues. Trimming cost V 6 bases and J 3 bases, with 6 bases left between them.